What follows are 28 T cell receptor beta chains derived from one specimen sequenced in a study of identical twins (dated by TCRdb to between 2015 and 2016). Libraries came from 5' RACE. TCRdb shows the sequencer as Illumina HiSeq 2000. The raw public reads went through TCRdb reprocessing: fastp at Q25, MiXCR clone calling, in-frame beta chains kept. Each CDR3 protein appears once, grouped with its most common genes and DNA. For this sample the table gives roughly 570,000 distinct CDR3 sequences, of which 9% to 10% were detected only once. The ten largest clones add up to roughly 3% of the sample. The data were also submitted as part of a second study, on yellow fever vaccine responses in identical twins.

The sample comprised PBMCs. Every receptor here comes from a young woman in good health.

In its sample, this clonotype was seen many times. The chain couples TRBV6-1 to TRBJ2-1; the D is unclear. Germline V CDR1 and CDR2: MNHNS, SASEGT. The CDR3 has 12 residues. The V and J ends lost 2 bases and 7 bases respectively, with 6 bases between them. CDR3 nucleotides: TGTGCCAGCAGTGAACTGGGGAATGAGCAGTTCTTC. As protein: CASSELGNEQFF.

This clonotype was counted a few times. This chain uses TRBV4-3 with TRBJ2-1, with TRBD2 matching over 9 bases. The CDR3 contains 17 residues. The ends lost 0 bases at V and 3 bases at J; junction bases unmatched: 6. CDR1 and CDR2 (germline): LGHNA, YSLEER. In nucleotides, the CDR3 is TGCGCCAGCAGCCAAGATTTAGCGGGAGACATCTACAATGAGCAGTTCTTC. Protein: CASSQDLAGDIYNEQFF.

This clonotype was observed many times. The rearrangement uses TRBV6-2 or TRBV6-3 and TRBJ2-7, with unresolved D. V lost 5 bases and J 6 bases, leaving 11 bases between the germline ends. The V gene's germline CDR1 is MNHEY and CDR2 SVGEGT. This CDR3 is built from 12 residues. The CDR3 DNA follows: TGTGCCAGCAGTCCCGCCGTAACCGAGCAGTACTTC. Its translation is CASSPAVTEQYF.

This clonotype was counted ten times or more. This chain's CDR3 is CASSLENYNEQFF. The CDR3 coding sequence is TGCGCCAGCAGCTTGGAGAACTACAATGAGCAGTTCTTC. The chain joins TRBV5-1 to TRBJ2-1; D gene ambiguous. The V gene's germline CDR1 is SGHRS and CDR2 YFSETQ. This CDR3 spans 13 amino acids. Trimming took off 0 bases at V and 3 bases at J, with 4 bases between the two ends.

The chain has TRBV6-1 and TRBJ1-4; TRBD1 matches 9 bases. The CDR3 extends over 13 amino acids. After removal of 10 bases from V and 1 base from J, the junction contained 1 base not matched to a gene. Germline V gene lookup returns CDR1 MNHNS and CDR2 SASEGT. Written as DNA, the CDR3 is TGTGCCACGGGACAGGGAACTAATGAAAAACTGTTTTTT. It codes for CATGQGTNEKLFF.

The chain links TRBV9 to TRBJ2-7; D is perhaps TRBD1 (5 bases). The CDR3 contains 14 residues. The germline V gene has CDR1 SGDLS and CDR2 YYNGEE. Trimming left V 2 bases short and J 2 bases short, with 11 bases between. Here the CDR3 reads CASSVQAGPYEQYF. As DNA, the CDR3 is TGTGCCAGCAGCGTGCAGGCAGGGCCCTACGAGCAGTACTTC.

This chain uses TRBV29-1 with TRBJ2-1; 12 bases are shared with TRBD1. The germline gives CDR1 SQVTM, CDR2 ANQGSEA. The CDR3 is 16 amino acids. Trimming cost V 2 bases and J 8 bases; bases outside gene matches: 10. The CDR3 nucleotides are TGCAGCGTTGAACATGAGGGACAGGGGGCGCAGGATGAGCAGTTCTTC. It yields the protein CSVEHEGQGAQDEQFF.

This clonotype showed up many times. Written as DNA, the CDR3 is TGTGCCAGCAGCCAAGCGGGATACACAGATACGCAGTATTTT. It specifies CASSQAGYTDTQYF. The V gene is TRBV11-2, the J gene TRBJ2-3; 7 bases line up with TRBD2. After removal of 5 bases from V and 2 bases from J, the junction contained 4 bases not matched to a gene. CDR3 size: 14 residues. CDR1 SGHAT and CDR2 FQNNGV come from the germline V gene.

A remark on this clonotype: A read error may produce the germline difference seen at one junction end. V is TRBV20-1 and J is TRBJ2-6; 7 positions agree with TRBD1. Germline assignment: CDR1 DFQATT and CDR2 SNEGSKA (reference sequence). The CDR3 extends over 18 amino acids. In DNA form, the CDR3 reads TGCTGTGCTAGAGTCGGACAGGTGAACTTTTCTGGGGCCAACGTCCTGACTTTC. It codes for CCARVGQVNFSGANVLTF.

This clonotype was observed a handful of times. The chain recombines TRBV5-1 with TRBJ2-1, with unresolved D. Germline CDR1 is SGHRS and CDR2 is YFSETQ. Trimming took 1 base from V and 8 from J, leaving 13 bases between them. The CDR3 runs to 14 residues. CDR3 nucleotide sequence: TGCGCCAGCAGCTTGCTCAGGCGCGTAGATGAGCAGTTCTTC. Protein: CASSLLRRVDEQFF. The variable domain in full, with the rest retrieved from reference TRBV5-1 and TRBJ2-1, is KAGVTQTPRYLIKTRGQQVTLSCSPISGHRSVSWYQQTPGQGLQFLFEYFSETQRNKGNFPGRFSGRQFSNSRSEMNVSTLELGDSALYLCASSLLRRVDEQFFGPGTRLTVL.

The V and J genes are TRBV29-1 and TRBJ2-1; 14 bases map to TRBD2. The V gene end was trimmed by 7 bases and the J gene end by 8 bases; junction bases not matched to a gene: 10. This CDR3 has 15 amino acids. CDR1 is SQVTM and CDR2 is ANQGSEA in the germline V gene. The CDR3, as DNA: TGCAGCGCCACCGGGACTAGCGGGGGATCCCATGAGCAGTTCTTC. Translating gives CSATGTSGGSHEQFF.

This clonotype was detected only once. The rearrangement links TRBV12-3 or TRBV12-4 to TRBJ1-4, with D unresolved. V was cut by 7 bases and J by 7 bases, with 13 bases left in between. CDR3 size: 13 residues. The CDR3 protein is CASKQSPAEKLFF. In DNA form, the CDR3 reads TGTGCCAGCAAACAGAGTCCGGCTGAAAAACTGTTTTTT.

This clonotype has just a few counts. The chain employs TRBV7-9 and TRBJ2-7; 11 positions match TRBD2. Germline CDR1 and CDR2: SEHNR and FQNEAQ (reference sequence). The V and J ends lost 4 bases and 3 bases, in that order; junction bases with no gene match: 8. The CDR3 extends over 16 amino acids. The CDR3 loop reads CASSSLAGGHGYEQYF. CDR3 DNA: TGTGCCAGCAGCTCATTAGCGGGGGGGCATGGCTACGAGCAGTACTTC.

This clonotype occurred a few times. V usage is TRBV11-2 and J usage is TRBJ2-1; 10 bases line up with TRBD2. The V and J ends lost 5 bases and 7 bases, in that order; junction bases with no gene match: 5. CDR1 and CDR2 (germline): SGHAT, FQNNGV. The CDR3 covers 14 residues. The CDR3 sequence: CASSPGLAVNEQFF. The CDR3 DNA reads as TGTGCCAGCAGCCCAGGACTAGCGGTGAATGAGCAGTTCTTC.

V usage is TRBV6-2 or TRBV6-3 and J usage is TRBJ2-1, with unresolved D. V was cut by 1 base and J by 0 bases, with 10 bases left in between. This CDR3 has 16 amino acids. The germline V gene encodes CDR1 MNHEY and CDR2 SVGEGT. CDR3 DNA: TGTGCCAGCAGTTACTTCTGGTCTAGCTCCTACAATGAGCAGTTCTTC. This sequence encodes CASSYFWSSSYNEQFF.

The gene calls are TRBV28 and TRBJ2-2; 10 bases fit TRBD1. CDR1 is MDHEN, CDR2 SYDVKM, per germline. The CDR3 has 17 amino acids. V shed 4 bases, J shed 1 base, and the junction held 6 bases outside the gene matches. The CDR3 spells CASSSLGTGVNTGELFF. In DNA form, the CDR3 reads TGTGCCAGCAGTTCTTTGGGGACAGGGGTGAACACCGGGGAGCTGTTTTTT.

A few counts support this clonotype. The genes are TRBV2 and TRBJ2-5; D unresolved. The germline V and J ends were trimmed by 2 bases and 3 bases, with 7 bases remaining between them. Germline lookup yields CDR1 SNHLY and CDR2 FYNNEI. There are 13 residues in the CDR3. This CDR3 is CASSELEKETQYF. Here the CDR3 DNA reads TGTGCCAGCAGTGAACTGGAGAAAGAGACCCAGTACTTC.

The chain uses TRBV2 and TRBJ1-6; D might be TRBD1 (6 bases). Trimming removed 3 bases from V and 0 bases from J, with 9 bases in between. The CDR3 is 16 amino acids. Looked up from germline, CDR1 is SNHLY and CDR2 is FYNNEI. CDR3 residues: CASSDWDNSYNSPLHF. DNA for the CDR3: TGTGCCAGCAGTGACTGGGACAACTCCTATAATTCACCCCTCCACTTT.

This clonotype turned up a few times. This rearrangement joins TRBV5-1 to TRBJ2-2; tentatively, D is TRBD1 (5 bases). V was shortened by 1 base and J by 5 bases, with 12 bases between the two germline ends. The germline V gene has CDR1 SGHRS and CDR2 YFSETQ. The CDR3 has 15 residues. CDR3 residues: CASSLQGALTGELFF. CDR3 DNA sequence: TGCGCCAGCAGCTTGCAGGGTGCACTTACCGGGGAGCTGTTTTTT.

This clonotype was recorded a few times. The chain recombines TRBV3-1 with TRBJ2-1; 8 bases fit TRBD2. From germline, CDR1 is LGHDT and CDR2 YNNKEL (reference sequence). The CDR3 totals 16 residues. After removal of 0 bases from V and 2 bases from J, the junction contained 3 bases not matched to a gene. In DNA form, the CDR3 reads TGTGCCAGCAGCCAAGACGGGGGGGGCCCCTACAATGAGCAGTTCTTC. This codes for CASSQDGGGPYNEQFF.

This clonotype was counted only a few times. The gene calls are TRBV5-1 and TRBJ2-7; TRBD2 matches at 12 bases. Germline V gene sequence: CDR1 SGHRS, CDR2 YFSETQ. J was trimmed by 2 bases and V by 3 bases; bases with no gene match: 6. This CDR3 has 16 amino acids. Here the CDR3 DNA reads TGCGCCAGCAGCTCCCGGACTAGCGGGGCGGCCTACGAGCAGTACTTC. It is translated as CASSSRTSGAAYEQYF.

This chain joins TRBV6-6 and TRBJ2-7; D is ambiguous. V lost 4 bases to trimming and J lost 4 bases, with 8 bases between them. The CDR3 is 12 amino acids. Germline CDR1 reads MNHNY; CDR2 reads SVGAGI (reference sequence). The CDR3 DNA follows: TGTGCCAGCAGTTTTGGGGTTTACGAGCAGTACTTC. Translating gives CASSFGVYEQYF.

There are many counts of this clonotype. The chain recombines TRBV20-1 with TRBJ1-2, with D perhaps TRBD1 (6 bases). V lost 2 bases and J lost 8, with 15 bases in between. The length of the CDR3 is 13 residues. Germline V gene data show CDR1 as DFQATT and CDR2 as SNEGSKA (reference sequence). CDR3 nucleotides: TGCAGTGCTAGACAACAGGGCCAGGGCGGCTACACCTTC. Its protein is CSARQQGQGGYTF.

In its sample, this clonotype was seen many times. The V and J genes are TRBV12-3 or TRBV12-4 and TRBJ2-1; TRBD1 aligns across 7 bases. This CDR3 is built from 12 residues. J lost 15 bases, V lost 5 bases, and 10 bases had no gene match. The CDR3 sequence: CASSPRTGGPFF. The CDR3 DNA reads as TGTGCCAGCAGTCCGCGGACAGGCGGTCCGTTCTTC.

This clonotype has a handful of counts. CDR3 residues: CSVVAQTSSGANVLTF. CDR3 DNA sequence: TGCAGCGTTGTTGCACAGACTTCCTCTGGGGCCAACGTCCTGACTTTC. This rearrangement joins TRBV29-1 to TRBJ2-6; D unclear. CDR1 SQVTM and CDR2 ANQGSEA come from the germline V gene. The CDR3 is made up of 16 amino acids. V was pared by 4 bases and J by 0 bases, with 13 bases between.

V usage is TRBV27 and J usage is TRBJ2-3; 11 positions match TRBD2. The germline V gene has CDR1 MNHEY and CDR2 SMNVEV (reference sequence). The V segment lost 7 bases and the J segment 0 bases; nucleotides outside the gene matches: 21. This CDR3 contains 21 residues. The CDR3 nucleotides read TGTGCCAGCACCTCGTGGGCCTCGAGGACTAGCGGGCGATCTAGCACAGATACGCAGTATTTT. This gives the protein CASTSWASRTSGRSSTDTQYF.

This chain uses TRBV7-2 with TRBJ1-5; D unresolved. Germline V gene lookup returns CDR1 SGHTA and CDR2 FQGNSA. Trimming took off 5 bases at V and 6 bases at J, with 11 bases between the two ends. This CDR3 spans 13 amino acids. The CDR3 loop reads CASSPPGSQPQHF. The DNA for the CDR3 is TGTGCCAGCAGCCCTCCTGGGAGTCAGCCCCAGCATTTT.

This clonotype was counted ten times or more. Its ends do not fully match the called genes, so a read error is possible. The rearrangement uses TRBV5-1 and TRBJ2-5; D is undetermined. The CDR3 is 12 amino acids. The germline V gene has CDR1 SGHRS and CDR2 YFSETQ. The CDR3 DNA follows: TGTGCCAGCAGTTTAGGCCAAGAGACCCAGTACTTC. Translated, it gives CASSLGQETQYF.